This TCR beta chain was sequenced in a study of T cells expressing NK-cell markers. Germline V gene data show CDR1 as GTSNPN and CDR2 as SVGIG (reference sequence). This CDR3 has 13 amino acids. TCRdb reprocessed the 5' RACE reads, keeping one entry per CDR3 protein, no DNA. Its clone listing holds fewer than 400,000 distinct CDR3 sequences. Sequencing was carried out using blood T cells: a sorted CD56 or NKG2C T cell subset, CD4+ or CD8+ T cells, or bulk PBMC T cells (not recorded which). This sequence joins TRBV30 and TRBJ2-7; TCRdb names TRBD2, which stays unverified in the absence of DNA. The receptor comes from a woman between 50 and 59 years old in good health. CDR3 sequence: CAWRGYSGAEQYF. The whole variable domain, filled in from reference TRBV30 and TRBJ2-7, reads SQTIHQWPATLVQPVGSPLSLECTVEGTSNPNLYWYRQAAGRGLQLLFYSVGIGQISSEVPQNLSASRPQDRQFILSSKKLLLSDSGFYLCAWRGYSGAEQYFGPGTRLTVT.